The 11 T cell receptor beta chains in this list originate from one sample, sequenced in a study of shared clonotypes between healthy human individuals. The protocol was immunoSEQ multiplex PCR, while the TCRdb copy is restricted to in-frame clones and leaves out a portion. The data contain some 1,100,000 clones, around 78% of them seen just once; the ten biggest clones take up approximately 0.5%. Material for sequencing was memory CD4+ T cells from PBMCs. Regarding subset: CD45RA-negative fraction. The receptors were sampled from a man aged 18 to 29 in good health. Some clones in this sample may be carry-over from other donors' samples.

The genes are TRBV5-5 and TRBJ2-6; possible D gene TRBD2, 6 bases. The CDR3 contains 18 residues. Trimming left V 4 bases short and J 0 bases short, with 17 bases between. Germline V gene lookup returns CDR1 SGHKS and CDR2 YYEKEE (reference sequence). In DNA, the CDR3 is TGTGCCAGCAGCCCTATTCCGGGACTTAGCTCTGGGGCCAACGTCCTGACTTTC. Its translation: CASSPIPGLSSGANVLTF.

The chain employs TRBV11-2 and TRBJ2-5; no reliable D call. Trimming removed 0 bases from V and 0 bases from J, with 5 bases in between. The CDR3 is 14 residues long. Germline-derived CDR1 and CDR2 are SGHAT and FQNNGV. The CDR3 DNA reads as TGTGCCAGCAGCTTAGACAGTTACCAAGAGACCCAGTACTTC. Translating gives CASSLDSYQETQYF.

The gene calls are TRBV28 and TRBJ2-7; D not resolved. V was cut by 10 bases and J by 4 bases, with 14 bases left in between. Germline lookup yields CDR1 MDHEN and CDR2 SYDVKM. The CDR3 is 12 amino acids. The CDR3 DNA is TGTGCCACCTCCGACTTTCTGTACGAGCAGTACTTC. Translated: CATSDFLYEQYF.

This clone appeared once. The chain is built from TRBV11-3 and TRBJ2-7, with no clear D. This CDR3 comprises 10 residues. The germline gives CDR1 SGHNT, CDR2 YENEEA. The V end was cut by 8 bases, the J end by 2 bases, with 4 bases between. In DNA form, the CDR3 reads TGTGCCAGCCTGACCTACGAGCAGTACTTC. This sequence encodes CASLTYEQYF. Filled out from reference TRBV11-3 and TRBJ2-7, the complete variable domain reads EAGVVQSPRYKIIEKKQPVAFWCNPISGHNTLYWYLQNLGQGPELLIRYENEEAVDDSQLPKDRFSAERLKGVDSTLKIQPAELGDSAVYLCASLTYEQYFGPGTRLTVT.

Comment on this clone: This specimen includes other DNA sequences encoding the same CDR3. The V call is TRBV9, the J call TRBJ1-1, with a tentative D call TRBD1 (5 bases). The germline CDR1 and CDR2 sequences are SGDLS and YYNGEE. CDR3 length: 14 amino acids. The ends were cut back, 3 bases at V and 1 base at J, with 10 bases in the middle. CDR3 coding DNA: TGTGCCAGCAGCGCCGGGACGGCGAACACTGAAGCTTTCTTT. The encoded protein is CASSAGTANTEAFF.

The chain is built from TRBV30 and TRBJ1-5; 7 bases are a match to TRBD1. The V gene end was trimmed by 1 base and the J gene end by 0 bases; junction bases not matched to a gene: 9. CDR1 is GTSNPN, CDR2 SVGIG, per germline (reference sequence). This CDR3 spans 17 amino acids. In nucleotides, the CDR3 is TGTGCCTGGAGTGACAGGGGAGGGCTTTATAGCAATCAGCCCCAGCATTTT. Translating gives CAWSDRGGLYSNQPQHF.

The chain carries TRBV30 and TRBJ2-7, with D unclear. V was cut by 0 bases and J by 5 bases, with 14 bases left in between. CDR3 length: 14 residues. CDR1 is GTSNPN and CDR2 is SVGIG in the germline V gene (reference sequence). CDR3 coding DNA: TGTGCCTGGAGTGTCTCCTCCCGGCGAGACGAGCAGTACTTC. This gives the protein CAWSVSSRRDEQYF.

The J gene is TRBJ1-1, the V gene TRBV19; 9 nucleotides match TRBD1. V gave up 6 bases and J gave up 5 bases; unmatched junction bases: 7. The V gene's germline CDR1 is LNHDA and CDR2 SQIVND (reference sequence). The CDR3 contains 14 residues. The CDR3 loop reads CASSLTGGQTEAFF. CDR3 DNA: TGTGCCAGTAGCCTCACAGGGGGCCAGACTGAAGCTTTCTTT.

The CDR3 loop reads CASSSQGVNTEAFF. In DNA, the CDR3 is TGTGCCAGCAGCTCACAGGGAGTAAACACTGAAGCTTTCTTT. The J gene is TRBJ1-1, the V gene TRBV7-9; D might be TRBD1 (6 bases). V gave up 4 bases and J gave up 2 bases, with 11 bases separating them. This CDR3 comprises 14 residues. Germline V gene sequence: CDR1 SEHNR, CDR2 FQNEAQ (reference sequence).

This clone has just a few counts. The chain has TRBV6-5 and TRBJ2-7, with a weak D call TRBD1 (6 bases). The CDR3 totals 14 residues. Germline CDR1 is MNHEY and CDR2 is SVGAGI. Trimming stripped 7 bases from V and 8 bases from J, with 21 bases between. CDR3 protein: CASMVTGPRGKQYF. The CDR3 DNA follows: TGTGCCAGCATGGTGACAGGTCCGAGGGGAAAGCAGTACTTC.

V gene TRBV7-9 combines with J gene TRBJ2-7; no definite D call. V was pared by 5 bases and J by 2 bases, with 13 bases between. The CDR3 sequence is 14 residues long. Germline assignment: CDR1 SEHNR and CDR2 FQNEAQ (reference sequence). CDR3 nucleotides: TGTGCCAGCAGCCAAATGATAGGCGCCTACGAGCAGTACTTC. The encoded protein is CASSQMIGAYEQYF.